This record concerns one T cell receptor beta chain sequence. The data derive from a study of CD8 T cells in ankylosing spondylitis. V gave up 4 bases and J gave up 6 bases, with 6 bases separating them. Germline V lookup: CDR1 SQVTM, CDR2 ANQGSEA. The CDR3 runs 11 residues. In TCRdb, the 5' RACE reads were re-called with MiXCR into one record per CDR3 protein. The table records 310,000 or so distinct CDR3 sequences, roughly 20% of them present only once. Sequenced: blood, either unsorted or a sorted T cell fraction (not recorded which). The chain carries TRBV29-1 and TRBJ2-2; D gene ambiguous. The clonotype comes from a male donor with ankylosing spondylitis or in good health (not recorded which). As DNA, the CDR3 is TGCAGCGTTGCTGAAGCCGGGGAGCTGTTTTTT. It yields the protein CSVAEAGELFF.